This T cell receptor beta chain is from a study of T cell responses to AZD1222 COVID-19 vaccine. Germline CDR1 and CDR2: SGHNT and YYREEE (reference sequence). Trimming took 1 base from V and 2 from J; bases not matched to a gene: 3. This CDR3 region has 15 residues. Libraries were prepared by immunoSEQ multiplex PCR; TCRdb keeps only in-frame clonotypes and omits some of them. Of around 160,000 clones in the sample, 85% to 95% were seen once. This chain uses TRBV5-4 with TRBJ2-3; 8 positions match TRBD2. Sample: peripheral blood, taken on day 0 of MenACWY control vaccination. The receptor was isolated from an adult in good health. The CDR3 sequence is CASSLRSGDTDTQYF. The CDR3 nucleotides read TGTGCCAGCAGCTTGCGTAGCGGGGACACAGATACGCAGTATTTT.